This is a list of T cell receptor beta chains from one sample in a study of control samples from healthy donors and cancer patients. Clones were sequenced by immunoSEQ multiplex PCR, and TCRdb holds only the in-frame ones, with some missing. The repertoire holds about 110,000 clones, with about 80% as singletons. The sample was blood. The receptor source for this set is a young man in good health. The CDR3 runs from the conserved cysteine through the conserved F or W. A D gene is named only where the DNA matches it firmly. The listing skips clone size in some rows; elsewhere it reads once, few, many or a size class.

v_call	j_call	clone_size	d_call	cdr3_nt	cdr3_aa
TRBV2	TRBJ1-4	.	TRBD1	TGTGCCAGCAGTGGGGACAGCATGTCTGAAAAACTGTTTTTT	CASSGDSMSEKLFF
TRBV27	TRBJ2-5	.	.	TGTGCCAGCAGACCCCACGAGGGGCGAGAGACCCAGTACTTC	CASRPHEGRETQYF
TRBV24-1	TRBJ1-5	once	.	TGTGCCACCAGTGATTTGCGGGAAAGGGGTGAGAGGGTGAGGAATCAGCCCCAGCATTTT	CATSDLRERGERVRNQPQHF
TRBV6-5	TRBJ2-2	.	.	TGTGCCAGCAGCGATACAGGCTCGAACACCGGGGAGCTGTTTTTT	CASSDTGSNTGELFF
TRBV2	TRBJ2-3	.	.	TGTGCCAGCAGCGGTCGGCTCCTAAGCACAGATACGCAGTATTTT	CASSGRLLSTDTQYF
TRBV5-4	TRBJ2-7	.	TRBD1	TGTGCCAGCAGCTCACTTACCGACAGGGCACCCTACGAGCAGTACTTC	CASSSLTDRAPYEQYF
TRBV19	TRBJ2-1	few	.	TGTGCCAGTAGTATTAATTATGGGGCCTACAATGAGCAGTTCTTC	CASSINYGAYNEQFF
TRBV3-1/TRBV3-2	TRBJ2-5	.	.	TGTGCCAGCAGCCAAGATGTGGGCACTTCGGAGACCCAGTACTTC	CASSQDVGTSETQYF
TRBV6-4	TRBJ2-5	.	.	TGTGCCAGCAGTAATGGAGAGACCCAGTACTTC	CASSNGETQYF
TRBV5-5	TRBJ2-7	.	.	TGTGCCAGCAGCTTGGAAGGGGGAAGCGAGCAGTACTTC	CASSLEGGSEQYF
TRBV4-1	TRBJ1-1	once	.	TGCGCCAGCAGCCAAGATCCCTGGAACACTGAAGCTTTCTTT	CASSQDPWNTEAFF
TRBV18	TRBJ1-6	.	.	TGTGCCAGCTCACGTGCCCAGGGTTCGGGAAATTCACCCCTCCACTTT	CASSRAQGSGNSPLHF
TRBV7-9	TRBJ2-2	.	TRBD1	TGTGCCAGCAGCTTAGAAGGACAGGGATGGGCCGGGGAGCTGTTTTTT	CASSLEGQGWAGELFF
TRBV7-9	TRBJ1-1	.	.	TGTGCCAGCAGCCGAGACGGAAACACTGAAGCTTTCTTT	CASSRDGNTEAFF
TRBV2	TRBJ2-5	.	TRBD1	TGTGCCAGCAGTGATGGACTGGCTGGGACAGACGAAGAGACCCAGTACTTC	CASSDGLAGTDEETQYF
TRBV6-1	TRBJ2-1	.	.	TGTGCCAGCAGTGGTCGGACCGTAGGGGGTTACAATGAGCAGTTCTTC	CASSGRTVGGYNEQFF
TRBV7-8	TRBJ1-1	few	TRBD1	TGTGCCAGCAGCTCGAGACAGGGTTGGGGAGCTTTCTTT	CASSSRQGWGAFF